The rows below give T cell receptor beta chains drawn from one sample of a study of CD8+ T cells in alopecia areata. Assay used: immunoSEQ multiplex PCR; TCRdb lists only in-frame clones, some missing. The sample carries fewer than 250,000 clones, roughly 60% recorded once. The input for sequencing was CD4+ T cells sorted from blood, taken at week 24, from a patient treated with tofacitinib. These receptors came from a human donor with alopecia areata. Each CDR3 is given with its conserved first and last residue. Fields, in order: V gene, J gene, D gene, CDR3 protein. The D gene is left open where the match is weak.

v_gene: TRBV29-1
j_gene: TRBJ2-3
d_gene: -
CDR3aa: CSVVRGSKSDTQYF

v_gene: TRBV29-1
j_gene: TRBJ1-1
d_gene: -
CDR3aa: CSVERRLNTEAFF

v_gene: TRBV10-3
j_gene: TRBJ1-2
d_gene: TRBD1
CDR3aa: CASMGQDYGYTF

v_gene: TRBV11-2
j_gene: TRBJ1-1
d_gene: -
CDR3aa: CASRSGIAEAFF

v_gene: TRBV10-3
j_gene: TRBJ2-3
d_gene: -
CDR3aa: CAISSGTILAGDTQYF

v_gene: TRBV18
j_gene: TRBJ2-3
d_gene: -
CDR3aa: CASSPGGNSDTQYF

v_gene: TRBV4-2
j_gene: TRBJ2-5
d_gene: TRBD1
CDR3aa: CASSQEGQGAETQYF

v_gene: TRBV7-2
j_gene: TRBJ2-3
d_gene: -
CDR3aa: CASSITDTQYF

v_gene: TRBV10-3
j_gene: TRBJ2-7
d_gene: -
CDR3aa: CAISESEYEQYF

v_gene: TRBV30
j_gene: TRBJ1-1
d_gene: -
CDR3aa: CAWGRRVTEAFF

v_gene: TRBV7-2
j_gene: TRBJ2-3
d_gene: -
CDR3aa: CASSSQLSTDTQYF

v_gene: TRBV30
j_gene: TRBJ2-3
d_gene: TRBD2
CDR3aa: CAWSVGLAGDTQYF

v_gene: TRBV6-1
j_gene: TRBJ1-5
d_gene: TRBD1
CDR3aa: CASSDQGAGQPQHF

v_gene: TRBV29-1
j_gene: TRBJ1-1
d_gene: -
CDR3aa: CSVTSGGLAEAFF

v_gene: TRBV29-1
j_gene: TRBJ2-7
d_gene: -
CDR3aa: CSVEGAGTYEQYF

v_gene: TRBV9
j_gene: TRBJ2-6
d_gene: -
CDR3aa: CASSPRRTGNVLTF

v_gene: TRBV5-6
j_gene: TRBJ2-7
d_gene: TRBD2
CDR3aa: CASSLAGVSYEQYF

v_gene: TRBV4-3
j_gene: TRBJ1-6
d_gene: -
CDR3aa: CASSQVRGTGSPLHF

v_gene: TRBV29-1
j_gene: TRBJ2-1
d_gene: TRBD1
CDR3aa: CSARQGASNEQFF

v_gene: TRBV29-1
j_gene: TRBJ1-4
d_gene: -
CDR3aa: CSAGEAEKLFF

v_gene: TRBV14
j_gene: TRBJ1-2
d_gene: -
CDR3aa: CASSQDGFGLYGYTF

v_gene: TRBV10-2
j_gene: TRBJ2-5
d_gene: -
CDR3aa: CASQAVQTQYF

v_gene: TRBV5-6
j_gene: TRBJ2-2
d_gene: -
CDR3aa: CASSLAHGGAGELFF

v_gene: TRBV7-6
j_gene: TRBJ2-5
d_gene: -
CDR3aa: CASSFKPSRPTERETQYF

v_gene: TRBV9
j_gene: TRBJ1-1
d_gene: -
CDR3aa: CASSVLGSGTEAFF

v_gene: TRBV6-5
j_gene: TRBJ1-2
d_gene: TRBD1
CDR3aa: CASTMGQGASGYTF

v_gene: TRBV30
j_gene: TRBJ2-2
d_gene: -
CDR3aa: CAWRKGDTFTGELFF

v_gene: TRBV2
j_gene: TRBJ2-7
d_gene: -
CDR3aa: CASSGPVEQYF

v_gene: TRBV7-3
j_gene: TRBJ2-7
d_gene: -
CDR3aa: CASSLEKDGEQYF

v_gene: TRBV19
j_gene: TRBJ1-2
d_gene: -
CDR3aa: CASSISHSTTNYGYTF